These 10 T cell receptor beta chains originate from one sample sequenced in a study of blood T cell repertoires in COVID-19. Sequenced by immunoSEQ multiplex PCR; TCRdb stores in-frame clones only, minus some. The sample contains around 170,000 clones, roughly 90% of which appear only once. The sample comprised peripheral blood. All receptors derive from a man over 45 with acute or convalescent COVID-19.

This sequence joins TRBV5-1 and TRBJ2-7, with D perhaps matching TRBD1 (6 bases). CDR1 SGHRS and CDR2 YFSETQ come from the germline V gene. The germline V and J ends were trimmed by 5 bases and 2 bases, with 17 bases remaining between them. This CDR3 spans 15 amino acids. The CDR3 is CASRESTGHPYEQYF. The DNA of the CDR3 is TGCGCCAGCAGAGAATCAACAGGGCACCCCTACGAGCAGTACTTC.

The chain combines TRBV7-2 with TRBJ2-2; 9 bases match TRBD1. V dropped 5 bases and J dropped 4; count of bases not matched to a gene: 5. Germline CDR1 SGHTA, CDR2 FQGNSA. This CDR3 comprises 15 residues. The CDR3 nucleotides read TGTGCCAGCAGCGTCACAGGGGGCGGCACCGGGGAGCTGTTTTTT. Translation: CASSVTGGGTGELFF.

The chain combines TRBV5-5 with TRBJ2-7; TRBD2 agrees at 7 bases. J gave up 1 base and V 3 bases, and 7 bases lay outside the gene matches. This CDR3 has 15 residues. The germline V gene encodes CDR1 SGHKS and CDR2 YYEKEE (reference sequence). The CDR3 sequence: CASSSVSGGSYEQYF. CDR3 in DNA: TGTGCCAGCAGCTCGGTTTCGGGAGGTTCCTACGAGCAGTACTTC.

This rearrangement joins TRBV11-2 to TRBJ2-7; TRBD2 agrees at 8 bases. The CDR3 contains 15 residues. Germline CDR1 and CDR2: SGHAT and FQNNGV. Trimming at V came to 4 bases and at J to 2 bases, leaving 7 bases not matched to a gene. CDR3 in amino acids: CASSSLAGYTYEQYV. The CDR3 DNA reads TGTGCCAGCAGCTCATTAGCGGGGTATACCTACGAGCAGTACGTC.

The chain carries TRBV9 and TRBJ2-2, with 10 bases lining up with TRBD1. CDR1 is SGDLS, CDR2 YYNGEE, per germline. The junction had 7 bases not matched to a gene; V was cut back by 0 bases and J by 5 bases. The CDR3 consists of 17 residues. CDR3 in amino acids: CASSVGFRDRGTGELFF. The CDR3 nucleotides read TGTGCCAGCAGCGTAGGTTTTAGGGACAGGGGTACCGGGGAGCTGTTTTTT.

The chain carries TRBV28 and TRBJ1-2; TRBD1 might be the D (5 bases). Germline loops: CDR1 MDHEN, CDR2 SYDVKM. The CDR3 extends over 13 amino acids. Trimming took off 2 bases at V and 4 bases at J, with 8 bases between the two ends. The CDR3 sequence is CASSLQGTYGYTF. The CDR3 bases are TGTGCCAGCAGTTTACAGGGTACCTATGGCTACACCTTC.

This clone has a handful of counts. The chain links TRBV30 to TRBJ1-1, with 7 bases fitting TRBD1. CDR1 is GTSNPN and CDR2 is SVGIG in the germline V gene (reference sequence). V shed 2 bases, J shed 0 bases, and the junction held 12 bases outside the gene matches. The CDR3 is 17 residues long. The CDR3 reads CAWSPGTATFMNTEAFF. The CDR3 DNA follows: TGTGCCTGGAGTCCCGGGACAGCCACGTTCATGAACACTGAAGCTTTCTTT.

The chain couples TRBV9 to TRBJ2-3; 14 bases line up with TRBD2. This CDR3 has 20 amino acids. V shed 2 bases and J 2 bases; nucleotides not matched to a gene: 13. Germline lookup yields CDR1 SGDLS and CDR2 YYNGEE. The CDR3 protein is CASSVHPGTSGRVPTDTQYF. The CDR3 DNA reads TGTGCCAGCAGCGTTCACCCCGGGACTAGCGGGAGAGTGCCCACAGATACGCAGTATTTT.

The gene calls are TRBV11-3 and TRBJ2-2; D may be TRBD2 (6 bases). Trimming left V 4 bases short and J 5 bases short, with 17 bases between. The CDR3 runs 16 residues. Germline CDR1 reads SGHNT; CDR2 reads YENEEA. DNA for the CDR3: TGTGCCAGCAGCTCCCGGCTAGCGACGGGGACCGGGGAGCTGTTTTTT. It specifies CASSSRLATGTGELFF.

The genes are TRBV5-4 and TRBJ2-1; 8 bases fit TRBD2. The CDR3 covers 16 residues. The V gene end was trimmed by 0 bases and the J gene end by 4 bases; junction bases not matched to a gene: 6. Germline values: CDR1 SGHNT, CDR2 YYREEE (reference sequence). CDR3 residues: CASSLAFGLAYNEQFF. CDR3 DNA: TGTGCCAGCAGCTTGGCCTTTGGACTAGCTTACAATGAGCAGTTCTTC.